This T cell receptor (beta chain) was documented in a study of cytomegalovirus exposure and HLA in healthy donors. The study's findings and limits: CMV antigen specificity was confirmed in vitro for a few CMV-associated chains.

Germline CDR1 is MDHEN and CDR2 is SYDVKM. V shed 8 bases, J shed 4 bases, and the junction held 13 bases outside the gene matches. The CDR3 loop spans 15 amino acids. Using immunoSEQ multiplex PCR, the repertoire was profiled, and TCRdb retains in-frame clones only, with some absent. The data contain about 21,000 clones, 95% to 97% of them singletons. In the case of this clone: Antigen unknown.

This rearrangement joins TRBV28 to TRBJ2-7; TRBD2 agrees at 8 bases. The source is a man younger than 40 in good health and CMV-seropositive. The sequenced sample consisted of PBMCs. CDR3 bases: TGTGCCAGCGGTGGAACGGGAGGGCCAGTTTACGAGCAGTACTTC. Its protein is CASGGTGGPVYEQYF.